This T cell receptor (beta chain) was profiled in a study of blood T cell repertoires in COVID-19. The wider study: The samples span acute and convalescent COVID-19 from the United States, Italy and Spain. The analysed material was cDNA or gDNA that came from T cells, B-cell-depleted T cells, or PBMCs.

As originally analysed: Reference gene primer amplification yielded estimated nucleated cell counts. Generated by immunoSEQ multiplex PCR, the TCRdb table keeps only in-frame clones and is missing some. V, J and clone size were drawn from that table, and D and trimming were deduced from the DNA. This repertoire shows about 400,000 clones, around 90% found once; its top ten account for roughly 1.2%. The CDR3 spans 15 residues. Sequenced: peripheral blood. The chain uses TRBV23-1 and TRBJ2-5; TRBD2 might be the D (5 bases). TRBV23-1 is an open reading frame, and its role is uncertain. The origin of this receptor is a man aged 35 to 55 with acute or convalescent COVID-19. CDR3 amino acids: CGPNLFPRAFETQYF. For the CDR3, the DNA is TGCGGGCCAAATCTTTTTCCGAGGGCATTCGAGACCCAGTACTTC.